This T cell receptor beta chain was sequenced for a study of cytotoxic CD8 clonotypes in ibrutinib-treated CLL. Study in general: After a median of almost 70 months, around 15 patients stayed remitted and approximately twelve progressed; responses had been partial in about 24 and complete in 2. Study-level findings and limits: Contraction or stability on treatment characterized the public clonotypes, which were uncommon.

This clone has only one observation. No antigen is known for it. Sequenced by immunoSEQ multiplex PCR; TCRdb stores in-frame clones only, minus some. The table shows over 75,000 clones, with approximately 80% occurring only once. V was clipped by 4 bases and J by 6 bases, with 12 bases between them. Looked up from germline, CDR1 is MNHEY and CDR2 is SVGAGI. This CDR3 is built from 13 residues. The specimen comprised PBMCs, sampled after 12 months of ibrutinib treatment. V gene TRBV6-5 combines with J gene TRBJ1-1; D call uncertain. The sequence was collected from a human donor with chronic lymphocytic leukemia. The DNA of the CDR3 is TGTGCCAGCAGTTCCGCCAGGAGTCCTGAAGCTTTCTTT. Amino acids: CASSSARSPEAFF.